One sample yielded the 16 T cell receptor beta chains listed below, sequenced in a study of blood T cell repertoires in COVID-19. Clones were sequenced by immunoSEQ multiplex PCR, and TCRdb holds only the in-frame ones, with some missing. This sample has about 190,000 clones, with about 75% found just once. Sequencing was done on a sample of peripheral blood. These TCRs come from an older woman with acute or convalescent COVID-19.

The rearrangement joins TRBV9 to TRBJ1-2, with D perhaps matching TRBD1 (5 bases). CDR3 length: 14 amino acids. The V gene's germline CDR1 is SGDLS and CDR2 YYNGEE. The V and J ends lost 4 bases and 5 bases respectively, with 15 bases between them. CDR3 region: CASSTDRGRYGYTF. CDR3 DNA: TGTGCCAGCAGCACAGACAGAGGAAGGTATGGCTACACCTTC.

The chain links TRBV7-3 to TRBJ2-6, with 9 bases fitting TRBD1. After removal of 3 bases from V and 1 base from J, the junction contained 7 bases not matched to a gene. CDR1 and CDR2 from the germline V gene are SGHTA and FQGTGA. The CDR3 extends over 18 amino acids. The CDR3 DNA follows: TGTGCCAGCAGCTTGACAGGGGGTGTCCTATCTGGGGCCAACGTCCTGACTTTC. Residues: CASSLTGGVLSGANVLTF. The full variable domain, its missing parts supplied by reference TRBV7-3 and TRBJ2-6, is GAGVSQTPSNKVTEKGKYVELRCDPISGHTALYWYRQSLGQGPEFLIYFQGTGAADDSGLPNDRFFAVRPEGSVSTLKIQRTERGDSAVYLCASSLTGGVLSGANVLTFGAGSRLTVL.

This clone was seen a single time. The rearrangement uses TRBV6-5 and TRBJ2-7; tentatively, D is TRBD2 (5 bases). V dropped 2 bases and J dropped 7 bases, with 12 bases sitting between them. Per the germline V gene, CDR1 is MNHEY and CDR2 is SVGAGI. The CDR3 totals 13 residues. In DNA, the CDR3 is TGTGCCAGCAGTTACCGATTTGGACTTGAGCAGTACTTC. Its translation: CASSYRFGLEQYF.

The chain recombines TRBV19 with TRBJ2-5; D not resolved. The CDR3 has 14 residues. Germline V CDR1 and CDR2: LNHDA, SQIVND (reference sequence). The V end lost 0 bases, the J end lost 5 bases, and 10 bases lay between the germline ends. The CDR3 is CASSIDVSRETQYF. The CDR3 bases are TGTGCCAGTAGTATAGATGTGTCGAGGGAGACCCAGTACTTC.

V gene TRBV18 combines with J gene TRBJ1-2; tentative D call: TRBD1 (5 bases). V gave up 6 bases and J gave up 0 bases, with 14 bases separating them. Germline loops: CDR1 KGHSH, CDR2 LQKENI. CDR3 length: 15 amino acids. CDR3 coding DNA: TGTGCCAGCTCTCCGGGGGGTCGGACTAACTATGGCTACACCTTC. It codes for CASSPGGRTNYGYTF. Based on the CDR3 plus reference TRBV18 and TRBJ1-2, the full variable domain is NAGVMQNPRHLVRRRGQEARLRCSPMKGHSHVYWYRQLPEEGLKFMVYLQKENIIDESGMPKERFSAEFPKEGPSILRIQQVVRGDSAAYFCASSPGGRTNYGYTFGSGTRLTVV.

The chain combines TRBV14 with TRBJ2-3, with TRBD2 identical over 7 bases. This CDR3 comprises 16 residues. J lost 1 base, V lost 4 bases, and 8 bases had no gene match. Germline CDR1 reads SGHDN; CDR2 reads FVKESK. CDR3 amino acids: CASSRESGIGTDTQYF. DNA for the CDR3: TGTGCCAGCAGCCGGGAAAGCGGGATAGGCACAGATACGCAGTATTTT.

This clone showed up just a few times. The V call is TRBV19, the J call TRBJ2-1; 8 bases agree with TRBD1. The CDR3 has 13 residues. CDR1 is LNHDA and CDR2 is SQIVND in the germline V gene (reference sequence). V lost 6 bases and J lost 9; bases outside the gene matches: 7. Here the CDR3 reads CASSLSQGAEQFF. The CDR3 bases are TGTGCCAGTAGCCTCTCCCAGGGGGCTGAGCAGTTCTTC.

Many counts were recorded for this clone. The rearrangement links TRBV7-2 to TRBJ2-7, with D unresolved. Trimming took off 0 bases at V and 0 bases at J, with 9 bases between the two ends. CDR1 SGHTA and CDR2 FQGNSA come from the germline V gene. The CDR3 extends over 15 amino acids. The CDR3 here is CASSLAFGGSYEQYF. The DNA for the CDR3 is TGTGCCAGCAGCTTAGCGTTTGGCGGCTCCTACGAGCAGTACTTC.

The chain combines TRBV10-3 with TRBJ1-5; D is uncertain. CDR3 length: 13 amino acids. CDR1 ENHRY and CDR2 SYGVKD come from the germline V gene. V lost 8 bases to trimming and J lost 6 bases, with 14 bases between them. CDR3 DNA: TGTGCCATCTCGCGGGATAGGAGTCAGCCCCAGCATTTT. Its protein product is CAISRDRSQPQHF.

CDR3 sequence reads: CASNNGGGLVQETQYF. The CDR3 DNA sequence: TGTGCCAGCAACAACGGGGGGGGCCTGGTCCAAGAGACCCAGTACTTC. The genes are TRBV5-4 and TRBJ2-5; 8 bases line up with TRBD2. V lost 6 bases to trimming and J lost 1 base; unmatched junction nucleotides: 11. The CDR3 is 16 residues long. Germline CDR1 reads SGHNT; CDR2 reads YYREEE (reference sequence).

This clone occurred a few times. This chain uses TRBV6-5 with TRBJ1-1, with D tentatively TRBD1 (5 bases). The CDR3 contains 14 residues. Trimming left V 8 bases short and J 2 bases short, with 15 bases between. Germline values: CDR1 MNHEY, CDR2 SVGAGI. DNA for the CDR3: TGTGCCAGCGGCCGCCAGGGCGTAAACACTGAAGCTTTCTTT. Translated, it gives CASGRQGVNTEAFF.

V and J are TRBV27 and TRBJ1-6; D is possibly TRBD1 (6 bases). The germline gives CDR1 MNHEY, CDR2 SMNVEV (reference sequence). The CDR3 runs 15 residues. V shed 5 bases and J shed 10 bases, with 18 bases lying between them. The CDR3, as DNA: TGTGCCAGCAGTGCGAAGAGGGGGTTGGGATCACCCCTCCACTTT. As protein: CASSAKRGLGSPLHF.

The chain employs TRBV5-1 and TRBJ1-4; possibly TRBD1 for D (5 bases). Per the germline V gene, CDR1 is SGHRS and CDR2 is YFSETQ. This CDR3 region has 15 residues. The V end lost 4 bases, the J end lost 8 bases, and 18 bases lay between the germline ends. The CDR3 here is CASSPRTIQGEKLFF. The CDR3, as DNA: TGCGCCAGCAGCCCCCGGACAATCCAAGGCGAAAAACTGTTTTTT.

V usage is TRBV30 and J usage is TRBJ1-5; D uncertain. Trimming stripped 0 bases from V and 6 bases from J, with 12 bases between. From germline, CDR1 is GTSNPN and CDR2 SVGIG (reference sequence). The CDR3 sequence is 14 residues long. The chain's CDR3 is CAWSVRSGSQPQHF. Here the CDR3 DNA reads TGTGCCTGGAGTGTACGGTCTGGGAGTCAGCCCCAGCATTTT.

The rearrangement links TRBV4-1 to TRBJ2-1; 8 nucleotides line up with TRBD2. The CDR3 is made up of 16 amino acids. V trimming: 4 bases; J trimming: 8 bases; junction bases outside the gene matches: 13. Germline-derived CDR1 and CDR2 are MGHRA and YSYEKL. CDR3 in amino acids: CASSPLGSGGPHEQFF. In DNA, the CDR3 is TGCGCCAGCAGCCCACTAGGGTCGGGAGGGCCCCATGAGCAGTTCTTC.

The chain combines TRBV14 with TRBJ2-3; 7 bases line up with TRBD2. The V gene end was trimmed by 4 bases and the J gene end by 6 bases; junction bases not matched to a gene: 7. Germline CDR1 reads SGHDN; CDR2 reads FVKESK. The CDR3 extends over 14 amino acids. The CDR3 sequence is CASSPTRGGDTQYF. CDR3 DNA: TGTGCCAGCAGCCCCACGCGCGGGGGTGATACGCAGTATTTT.